This record covers a single T cell receptor (beta chain). The sample holds a few counts of this clone. No antigen is known for it. Compared with germline, one end of the junction differs, possibly owing to a read error. The library was prepared using the immunoSEQ multiplex PCR assay. RNA was extracted from all samples and reverse transcribed into cDNA as template for TCR sequencing. SuperScript III was used for first-strand cDNA synthesis, primed with a 2:1 mix of oligo-dT and random hexamers. A synthetic immune receptor repertoire was used to gauge amplification bias, and whatever bias remained was removed computationally. The authors processed their data as follows. Raw reads were preprocessed to remove errors, and CDR3 was defined by IMGT conventions from the conserved cysteine to phenylalanine. Clonality was calculated as 1 minus Shannon entropy normalized by log2 of the number of productive unique TCRs. CD4 or CD8 identity of scalp clones was inferred by cross-referencing scalp TCRbeta sequences with sorted blood CD4 and CD8 repertoires. Held by TCRdb, this immuneACCESS table contains in-frame sequences only and omits some clones. Under half of the omission traces to an unresolved V gene where checked; the cause of the rest is unknown. That table furnishes V, J and clone size, whereas the DNA furnished D and trimming. The sample includes 160,000 or so clones, with roughly 65% observed a single time. Around 0.9% of the sample rests with the top ten.

The CDR3, cysteine through phenylalanine, is 13 amino acids long. The entry retains the CDR3 DNA only, 39 bases that are in frame from base 1. From a lookup of the germline V gene (reference sequence), CDR1 and CDR2 are SSHAT and FNYEAQ. The intended sense of this specimen's time point label: about 4 weeks on oral tofacitinib. Read against the paper, the sample's treatment or condition label means: oral pan-JAK inhibitor, 5-10 mg twice daily. Lesional scalp punch biopsies and peripheral blood were obtained from alopecia areata patients. PBMCs were isolated by density centrifugation and stained for CD3, CD4 and CD8, and CD4+ and CD8+ T cells were sorted on a FACSAria. This specimen belongs to a study of CD8+ T cells in alopecia areata (dated by TCRdb to the late 2010s). Concerning the study at large: The treated patients took part in an open-label pilot trial in which moderate-to-severe alopecia areata was treated with oral tofacitinib at 5 to 10 mg twice daily. Tofacitinib was administered for 6 to 18 months, and 6 months of follow-up off drug were then conducted to assess delayed response and recurrence. Disease severity in treated patients was measured with the SALT score, which quantifies the percentage of affected scalp surface area. In both human patients and the C3H/HeJ mouse model, the study applied high-throughput TCRbeta sequencing to look at T cell clonal expansion in alopecia areata. On the human side, TCRbeta sequencing was run on scalp tissue and on sorted CD4+ and CD8+ peripheral blood T cells from healthy controls and from alopecia areata patients with either patchy or totalis/universalis disease. Biopsies were taken from tofacitinib-treated patients at baseline and again at 4 and 24 weeks into treatment, and several of those patients also had a later scalp biopsy. Clonality in the scalp was compared among normal scalp (n=4), patchy alopecia areata scalp (n=8), and alopecia totalis/universalis scalp (n=8). RNA was obtained with the PAXgene miRNA kit for fixed scalp, the miRNeasy kit for PBMCs, and the RNeasy kit for mouse skin. immunoSEQ multiplex PCR using 35 Vbeta forward primers and 13 Jbeta reverse primers was used to amplify TCRbeta CDR3 regions. What the work shows at the level of the full study, not this receptor alone: Many expanded lesional clones persisted in scalp and blood during tofacitinib treatment, which may partly explain relapse after stopping treatment. Because the treated cohort was small and had just a single nonresponder, larger studies are needed to establish links between baseline CD8+ expansion and response. Shared TCR sequences between patients were less evident than in mice, which may be partly attributable to HLA diversity in the patient population. Unlike mouse skin, where gammadelta T cells dominate, normal human skin contains resident alphabeta T cells that get sequenced too, which complicates analysis of the scalp TCR repertoire. Lesional scalp, especially in alopecia totalis/universalis, showed higher clonality and more expanded CD8+ clones than normal scalp, suggesting antigenic drive. Tofacitinib significantly lowered scalp clonality and the number of expanded CD8+ clones among the top 100 scalp clones.

This TCR was sampled from a human donor with alopecia areata. The chain was built from TRBV7-7 and TRBJ2-3, and the D gene may be TRBD1, 7 bases matching. The sequencing here drew on CD4+ T cells sorted from blood, taken at week 4, from a patient treated with tofacitinib. The CDR3 region reads CASSPRGADTQYF. The nucleotide sequence reads TGTGCTAGCAGCCCCAGGGGGGCAGATACGCAGTATTTT.